This TCR beta chain was captured in a study of vaccination and CD4 T cells after COVID-19. As for time point: late sampling 161 to 241 days after vaccination in three convalescent patients. As for treatment: approximately nine-day PBMC culture with coronavirus spike peptide pools or control peptides (ViraFEST assay). This clonotype turned up a few times. Its matching antigen is unknown. CDR1 is SEHNR, CDR2 FQNEAQ, per germline (reference sequence). The V segment lost 5 bases and the J segment 5 bases; nucleotides outside the gene matches: 8. This CDR3 is built from 14 residues. Oncomine TCR Beta short-read sequencing was applied to DNA from cultured CD4+ T cells. Genomic DNA was extracted from cultured CD4+ T cells. Each CDR3 protein gets one entry after TCRdb re-called the PCR reads with MiXCR. The top ten clones hold under 3.5% of a sample with 25,000 or so distinct CDR3 sequences, roughly a third of them seen once.

The V and J genes are TRBV7-9 and TRBJ1-1; TRBD1 matches 7 bases. The sequenced sample was CD4+ T cells from blood, cultured in vitro, obtained about 7 months after SARS-CoV-2 vaccination. The source of this sequence is a human donor who had recovered from COVID-19. CDR3 sequence reads: CASSPSGGETEAFF. The CDR3 DNA reads as TGTGCCAGCAGCCCATCAGGGGGGGAGACTGAAGCTTTCTTT. Drawing the rest from reference TRBV7-9 and TRBJ1-1, the complete variable domain is DTGVSQNPRHKITKRGQNVTFRCDPISEHNRLYWYRQTLGQGPEFLTYFQNEAQLEKSRLLSDRFSAERPKGSFSTLEIQRTEQGDSAMYLCASSPSGGETEAFFGQGTRLTVV.